A single T cell receptor (beta chain) is shown here with its context. It lacks a known antigen. The sample holds no much larger clone one base away, and base qualities are not on file. Trimming at the junction amounts to 5 bases on V and 3 bases on J, and the germline ends lie 8 bases apart. CDR1 and CDR2 are drawn from the germline V gene (reference sequence): SEHNR, FQNEAQ. The CDR3 covers 12 residues, taking in both the cysteine and the phenylalanine. Of all the DNA, just the CDR3 is kept, 36 bases in frame from base 1. Library method: the immunoSEQ multiplex PCR assay. For the multiplex PCR, a mixture combining 60 forward primers for TCR Vbeta segments and 13 reverse primers for TCR Jbeta segments was used. Amplification of the CDR3 region of rearranged TCR beta genes was performed with a multiplex PCR assay on genomic DNA. Amplified TCR beta libraries were sequenced as 87-base-pair reads on the Illumina HiSeq System. The authors' pipeline ran thus. A later analysis counted about 76 million unique TCR beta chains across the 650 to 800 repertoires, and roughly 11 million of these chains were shared by at least two donors. A nearest-neighbor algorithm error-corrected the raw reads and collapsed the reads into unique sequences, merging closely related sequences to remove PCR and sequencing errors. V, D and J gene segments were assigned by aligning CDR3 sequences to IMGT reference sequences. For a sequence to be retained, a match of at least six nucleotides was required to both a V gene segment and a J gene segment. A rearrangement was called productive if the CDR3 had no stop codons and remained in frame with V and J, and every other rearrangement was called non-productive. CDR3 was defined according to IMGT convention as the region running from the second conserved V-encoded cysteine to the conserved J-encoded phenylalanine. Sequences without an unambiguous match to a single V gene segment were excluded from the earlier analysis of about 600 of the donors. An earlier analysis of a few hundred of the donors classified V segments as functional when productive rearrangements were above 56.7% and as segregating when the standard deviation between donors was above 5%. A statistical classification framework was built for diagnosing cytomegalovirus status from the catalog of TCR beta chain sequences. A later analysis assigned V and J genes by comparing TCR nucleotide sequences with IMGT/GENE-DB human TR gene sequences. A later analysis assigned CDR3 sequences and most-parsimonious VDJ recombination scenarios with the TCRdist pipeline. In a later analysis, every TCR beta chain was defined by the combination of its CDR3 amino acid sequence and its V-gene family, and reads without a unique V-gene family were dropped. As a way to deal with suspected cross-contamination and a sequencing artifact, a later analysis dropped approximately 590 nucleotide sequences that were highly shared and had low generation probability. A later analysis calculated a clonal expansion index for each public chain from normalized within-repertoire ranks of inferred template counts. In a later analysis, generation probabilities were computed using a VDJ recombination model fitted to out-of-frame rearrangements, and the results were checked against IGoR. A later analysis scored TCR-TCR, TCR-HLA and TCR-CMV co-occurrence with hypergeometric tests, applying a repertoire-size bias correction to TCR pairs. In a later analysis, false discovery rates were estimated by permuting HLA or CMV assignments 20 times. In a later analysis, co-occurring TCRs were grouped with DBSCAN, and TCRdist sequence similarity was added when clustering was performed within HLA-allele-positive subsets. Repertoires with fewer than 30,000 or more than 120,000 public chains, plus five repertoires with anomalous nucleotide sharing, were excluded from co-occurrence clustering. This is the immuneACCESS table as TCRdb keeps it, with only in-frame sequences that have V and J called. A part of the clones is gone; compared with another copy, unresolved V genes explain less than half, and the rest is unexplained. The V and J calls and clone size are taken from that table; D and trimming were inferred from the DNA. The sample profile shows around 130,000 clones; around 70% of them were found once. The ten largest clones represent 2.6% of the sample.

This sample was taken from a study of cytomegalovirus exposure and HLA in healthy donors (TCRdb year 2017). Background for the entire study: In an earlier analysis of some 610 of the donors, around 290 Gb of sequence data and roughly 100 million unique TCR beta sequences from 180 million or so T cells were reported. The T cell repertoires of some 700 subjects were profiled by immunosequencing and related to cytomegalovirus serostatus. Four to six DR-DQ haplotypes were handled as single units for association and clustering, since linkage in the cohort was strong. Class I and class II HLA loci were covered by the typing at four-digit resolution. In addition to the first cohort of around 670 subjects, a separate validation cohort of some 120 different subjects was used. The aim of the study was to test whether cataloging public T cell receptors could identify signatures of past pathogen exposure. All discovery cohort repertoires had been generated using a single sequencing platform. The number of donors typed differed by locus, with 629-630 for A, B, C, DRB1 and DQB1, more than 500 for DQA1, approximately 570 for DPA1, and under 490 for DPB1. To predict cytomegalovirus infection status, the study combined high-throughput TCR immunosequencing, statistical association of individual TCRs with disease status, and machine learning. A later analysis re-analyzed previously published TCR beta repertoires from roughly 690 donors and added high-resolution HLA genotyping to study TCR occurrence patterns. On average, approximately 250,000 unique TCR beta nucleotide sequences were sequenced per donor among a few hundred genotyped donors of the cohort, with 15% to 20% of those sequences being non-productive. Alongside the repertoire data, information on donor age, sex, ethnicity and CMV serostatus was compiled. Among the roughly 400 genotyped donors, around 81% belonged to the genetic ancestry cluster associated with self-reported Caucasian donors. An earlier analysis of a few hundred of the donors applied high-throughput TCR beta sequencing to assess whether each TCR beta V gene segment acted as functional or pseudogenic. A later genetic analysis used genome-wide SNP genotypes for about 60% of the roughly 670 donors, treating that subset as a discovery cohort. The later analysis used no new phenotypic data to find candidate immune exposures, relying instead on TCR beta sequences and their occurrence across donors. An early release that covered 500 to 800 HLA-typed donors contained approximately 300 gigabases of sequencing data and around 85 million unique TCR sequences. The investigation overall reported the following: In a later analysis, HLA-associated TCR beta chains showed more clonal expansion and lower generation probabilities than non-associated chains that were equally common. Sequencing depth was assumed to be roughly uniform across donors in the presence/absence analyses, though that assumption may not hold. According to a later analysis, most CMV-associated TCR beta chains appeared to be HLA-restricted, and the HLA associations seemed to be driven largely by CMV exposure. Linkage disequilibrium might explain the correlated functional status among segregating V segments, but an unknown experimental factor could not be excluded. The sequencing pipeline was judged likely to have produced a cluster of highly shared sequence variants as a technical artifact. Around 16 rarely observed V segments, including chromosome 9 orphons, were excluded from the earlier analysis of about 610 of the donors because counts were too low. Compared with the roughly 720-donor mean, donors in an Asian-associated ancestry cluster had fewer N-insertions in productive TCRs, according to a later genetic analysis. The authors suggested that the approach could potentially be generalized to other disease states and immunological phenotypes. A further reported finding was that TCR beta sequences accurately predicted the HLA-A and HLA-B alleles for most subjects in the first cohort. When HLA alleles, especially DR and DQ, strongly co-occurred, TCR associations were difficult to assign to individual alleles. According to a later analysis, TCR association rates differed among HLA loci, with DRB1 alleles showing the most associated TCRs and HLA-C alleles showing the fewest. Some IMGT-functional V segments, including TRBV6-2 and TRBV6-3, could not be distinguished by the 87-base-pair reads and were therefore excluded. In a later analysis, some 18,000 TCR beta sequences were associated with specific HLA alleles at a false discovery rate of 0.05. Because some donors lacked HLA typing at each locus, the association tests relied only on the typed subset. The classifier was reported to diagnose cytomegalovirus status with high specificity and sensitivity in both the original and validation cohorts. CMV serostatus was the only immune exposure information available for the cohort. This cohort had only TCR beta chains sequenced, and the lack of alpha or paired-chain data limited which features could be detected. According to a later analysis, parvovirus B19, influenza, CMV and Epstein-Barr virus appeared linked to several top co-occurrence clusters. Broadly in line with IMGT annotations, most TCR beta V segments showed up in productive rearrangements about 87% or about 30% of the time in an earlier analysis of roughly 590 of the donors. A total of 150 to 200 TCR beta chains were listed by the study as associated with cytomegalovirus. A few of the identified cytomegalovirus-associated TCR beta chains were confirmed in vitro to be specific for cytomegalovirus antigens. While some public TCRs were present in many individuals, most TCR sequences turned up only very rarely across donors. In a later genetic analysis, a missense DCLRE1C variant was associated with V-gene and J-gene trimming of TCR beta chains, and the association was replicated in an independent cohort.

The cohort comprised some 730 healthy bone marrow donors. At the time of sampling, all cohort members were nominally healthy, though unrecorded immune exposures were likely present. The donor was CMV seropositive and was included in the group of 250 to 350 seropositive cohort members. A peripheral blood sample was collected from each donor, and TCR beta sequencing was performed on peripheral blood mononuclear cells. Genomic DNA was extracted from the blood cell samples with the Qiagen DNeasy Blood Extraction Kit. The receptor comes from a woman aged 55-70 years in good health and CMV-seropositive. The rearranged chain carries TRBV7-9 and TRBJ2-7, with the D gene not clear enough to name. The sequenced sample consisted of PBMCs. The encoded CDR3 is CASSPESYEQYF. The bases read TGTGCCAGCAGCCCAGAAAGCTACGAGCAGTACTTC.